This T cell receptor beta chain was documented in a study of vaccination effects on CD4 cells after COVID-19 (dated by TCRdb to 2022 to 2024). Concerning the study at large: To identify antigen-specific CD4+ T cell clonotypes by their expansion, the ViraFEST assay first stimulated PBMC with viral peptide pools and then applied TCR sequencing. Post-vaccine samples across the study were collected a median of 72 days after the second dose, with a range of 14 to 241. Approximately 2 million PBMC per well were cultured in IMDM with roughly 5% human AB serum, 10 IU/ml IL-2 and gentamicin, plus 10 ug/ml peptides. In both COVID-19 convalescent patients and infection-naive vaccine recipients, the study compared SARS-CoV-2 spike-specific CD4+ TCR repertoires from before mRNA vaccination with those from after it. Altogether, roughly 10 COVID-19 convalescent patients and a handful of SARS-CoV-2-naive healthy vaccine recipients made up the full study. The Oncomine TCR Beta short-read assay on an Illumina iSeq 100 was used to sequence cultures from other donors in the study. What the work shows at the level of the full study, not this receptor alone: The study was limited by a small number of convalescent patients, and early post-infection timepoints were lacking. In healthy vaccine recipients, vaccine-induced clones were almost all SARS-CoV-2 mono-reactive, with only 1 of 255 being cross-reactive with common cold coronaviruses. Marked clonal contraction was observed in both infection-induced and vaccine-induced clones at late post-vaccination timepoints, consistent with waning T cell responses.

After around 11 days of culture, CD4+ T cells were isolated with the EasySep CD4+ T cell isolation kit. Each participant got two doses of an mRNA SARS-CoV-2 vaccine, either BNT162b2 or mRNA-1273. The absence of prior SARS-CoV-2 infection in healthy vaccine recipients was confirmed by negative nucleocapsid antibodies before and after vaccination. Half of the culture medium was replaced with fresh IL-2-containing medium on days 3 and 7. Unless noted otherwise, every peptide stimulation condition was cultured in triplicate wells. PBMC were separated from whole blood using Ficoll-Paque Plus gradient centrifugation and were then either cryopreserved at -140C or used fresh. The QIAamp micro DNA kit was used to extract genomic DNA from the cultured CD4+ T cells. Remarks on this clone: Its recognized antigen is unknown. No per-base quality is available; no much larger clone lies one base away.

For this chain, trimming is 8 bases at the V end and 1 base at the J end, and the number of junction bases without a gene match is 8. The CDR3 runs 15 residues from the cysteine to the phenylalanine. The entry retains the CDR3 DNA only, 45 bases that are in frame from base 1. Reading the germline V gene gives CDR1 KGHSH and CDR2 LQKENI. The library was built by means of the immunoSEQ multiplex PCR assay. TCR beta CDR3 sequencing was performed on DNA from the cultured, isolated CD4+ T cells. In the authors' own workflow: Non-productive TCR sequences were removed and reads were trimmed to the CDR3 region, keeping CDR3s of at least 7 amino acids. The MANAFEST web app was used to pick out antigen-specific clonotypes by comparing their expansion in peptide wells with that in reference cultures. For clones to be considered positive, expansion at FDR<0.05 versus reference and all other wells, an odds ratio above 5, and a frequency above 0.1% in two replicate wells were required. Clonotypes significantly expanded in SARS-CoV-2 spike wells and in at least one common cold coronavirus spike condition were defined as cross-reactive. CDR3 similarity was assessed by Levenshtein distance using the stringdist R package, and unrooted trees were constructed with ape in R 3.6.1. TCRdb took this table from immuneACCESS and kept in-frame rearrangements with V and J called. Such tables lack part of the clones; where checked against another copy, unresolved V genes explain under half of the gap, and the rest is unexplained. From that table come the V and J calls and clone size; the DNA was used to work out D and trimming. Within this sample are tens of thousands of clones, with under 80% of them counted one time only. The biggest ten clones account for approximately 2.3% of the sample.

The sequenced sample was CD4+ T cells from PBMCs cultured without peptide, obtained after COVID-19 vaccination. The TCR originated in a human donor who received a COVID-19 vaccine. The V gene is TRBV18 and the J gene is TRBJ2-3; 8 middle bases align to TRBD1. CDR3 loop: CASLTGQGGTDTQYF. The DNA reads as follows: TGTGCCAGCCTAACCGGACAGGGCGGCACAGATACGCAGTATTTT.